The rows below give T cell receptor beta chains drawn from one sample of a study of T cell repertoires in cytomegalovirus infection. Using its own MiXCR run on the reads, TCRdb lists one record per CDR3 protein. The sample has 150,000 to 200,000 distinct CDR3 sequences, about 18% seen once. The specimen sequenced was CD8+ T cells from PBMCs. The receptors here all came from a human donor in good health (CMV status not recorded). Some clones in this sample may be carry-over from other donors' samples. Both conserved end residues are part of each CDR3. D genes are given only for firm matches. Expanded clones get a size class; other rows say once, few or many, or leave the size out.

cdr3_length | clone_size | j_call | d_call | v_call | cdr3_nt | cdr3_aa
17 | few | TRBJ1-1 | NA | TRBV7-8 | TGTGCCAGCAGCTTAGCCACCGCTCCTGCAGAAAACACTGAAGCTTTCTTT | CASSLATAPAENTEAFF
15 | few | TRBJ1-4 | TRBD1 | TRBV7-2 | TGTGCCAGCAGCTTAGTTGGGACAGGACGTGAAAAACTGTTTTTT | CASSLVGTGREKLFF
15 | NA | TRBJ1-6 | TRBD1 | TRBV15 | TGTGCCACCAGCAGAGACAGGGGGCAGAACTCACCCCTCCACTTT | CATSRDRGQNSPLHF
15 | NA | TRBJ2-7 | NA | TRBV15 | TGTGCCACCAGCGTAGGGACGGCGAATCCGTACGAGCAGTACTTC | CATSVGTANPYEQYF
13 | few | TRBJ1-5 | NA | TRBV7-8 | TGTGCCAGCAGCGACGGTGGCGGCCAGCCCCAGCATTTT | CASSDGGGQPQHF
15 | few | TRBJ1-5 | NA | TRBV20-1 | TGCAGTGCTAGAGTAGGGCACAGGGACAATCAGCCCCAGCATTTT | CSARVGHRDNQPQHF
12 | NA | TRBJ2-7 | NA | TRBV7-9 | TGTGCCAGCAGCCCCACCTCCTACGAGCAGTACTTC | CASSPTSYEQYF
15 | few | TRBJ2-5 | NA | TRBV7-8 | TGTGCCAGCAGCTTCCAGGGGACATTCCAAGAGACCCAGTACTTC | CASSFQGTFQETQYF
15 | NA | TRBJ1-6 | NA | TRBV7-2 | TGTGCCAGCAGCGATTCAGGGTTTAGTAATTCACCCCTCCACTTT | CASSDSGFSNSPLHF
14 | few | TRBJ1-3 | TRBD1 | TRBV29-1 | TGCAGCGTTGGGGACAGCGGTCTTGGAAACACCATATATTTT | CSVGDSGLGNTIYF
16 | few | TRBJ2-3 | TRBD2 | TRBV11-2 | TGTGCCAGCAGCTTACTTAGCGGGGGGCCCACAGATACGCAGTATTTT | CASSLLSGGPTDTQYF
14 | NA | TRBJ2-6 | TRBD2 | TRBV12-3/TRBV12-4 | TGTGCCGGGGGGGATCCGACTGGGGCCAACGTCCTGACTTTC | CAGGDPTGANVLTF
17 | few | TRBJ1-5 | TRBD1 | TRBV28 | TGTGCCAGCAGATACCTCCAGGGGGTCTATAGCAATCAGCCCCAGCATTTT | CASRYLQGVYSNQPQHF
18 | many | TRBJ1-1 | TRBD1 | TRBV14 | TGTGCCAGCAGCCAAGAGAAGGACAGGGAGTATGGGCCTACTGAAGCTTTCTTT | CASSQEKDREYGPTEAFF
15 | few | TRBJ1-1 | NA | TRBV29-1 | TGCAGCGTTGAAGATCACGGGAATGGGAACACTGAAGCTTTCTTT | CSVEDHGNGNTEAFF
15 | NA | TRBJ1-5 | NA | TRBV7-9 | TGTGCCAGCAGCTTAGCAGGGGATAGCAATCAGCCCCAGCATTTT | CASSLAGDSNQPQHF
14 | once | TRBJ2-7 | NA | TRBV7-9 | TGTGCCAGCAGCTTCCAGGGGGGACCGTACGAGCAGTACTTC | CASSFQGGPYEQYF
14 | NA | TRBJ1-1 | NA | TRBV7-4 | TGTGCCAGCAGGCTCCTGATACAGGACACTGAAGCTTTCTTT | CASRLLIQDTEAFF
13 | few | TRBJ1-1 | NA | TRBV5-1 | TGCGCCAGCAGCTTGGAGGAGGGTAGGAGAGCTTTCTTT | CASSLEEGRRAFF
12 | once | TRBJ2-7 | NA | TRBV6-2/TRBV6-3 | TGTGCCAGCGGGTCGGGACCCTACGAGCAGTACTTC | CASGSGPYEQYF
14 | few | TRBJ2-3 | TRBD2 | TRBV7-9 | TGTGCCGGTGGGACTAGCGGGGAAACAGATACGCAGTATTTT | CAGGTSGETDTQYF
14 | few | TRBJ2-3 | NA | TRBV12-3/TRBV12-4 | TGTGCCAGCAGTTCGATGGAAAGCACAGATACGCAGTATTTT | CASSSMESTDTQYF
12 | NA | TRBJ2-1 | TRBD2 | TRBV14 | TGTGCCAGCAGCCCCCGGGGGGTCCCTCAGTTCTTC | CASSPRGVPQFF
15 | NA | TRBJ2-2 | NA | TRBV7-2 | TGTGCCAGCAGCCCTCGGATAGGGAGAACCGGGGAGCTGTTTTTT | CASSPRIGRTGELFF